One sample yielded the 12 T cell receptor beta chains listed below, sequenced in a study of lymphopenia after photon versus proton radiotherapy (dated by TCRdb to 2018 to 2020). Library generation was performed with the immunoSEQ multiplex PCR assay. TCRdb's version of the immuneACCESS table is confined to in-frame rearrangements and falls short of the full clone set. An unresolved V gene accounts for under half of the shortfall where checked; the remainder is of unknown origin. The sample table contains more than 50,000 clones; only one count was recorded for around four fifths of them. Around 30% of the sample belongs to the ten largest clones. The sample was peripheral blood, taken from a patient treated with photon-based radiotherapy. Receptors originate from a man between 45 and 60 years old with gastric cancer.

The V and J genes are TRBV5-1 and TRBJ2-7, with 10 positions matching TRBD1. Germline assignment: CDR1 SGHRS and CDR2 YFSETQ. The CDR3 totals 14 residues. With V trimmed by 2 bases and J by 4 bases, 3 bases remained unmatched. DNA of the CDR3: TGCGCCAGCAGCTTAAGACAGGGGGCGTACGAGCAGTACTTC. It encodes CASSLRQGAYEQYF.

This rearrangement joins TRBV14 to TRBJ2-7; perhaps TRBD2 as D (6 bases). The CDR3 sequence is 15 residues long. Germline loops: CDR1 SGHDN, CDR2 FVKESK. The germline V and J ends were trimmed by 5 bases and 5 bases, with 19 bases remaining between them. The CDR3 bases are TGTGCCAGCAGCTTGGGGACTCTCAGACGTAACGAGCAGTACTTC. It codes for CASSLGTLRRNEQYF.

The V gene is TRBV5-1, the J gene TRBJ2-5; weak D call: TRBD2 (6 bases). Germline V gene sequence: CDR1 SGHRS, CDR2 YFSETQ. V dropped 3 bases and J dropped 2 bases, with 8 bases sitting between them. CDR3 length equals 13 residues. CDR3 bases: TGCGCCAGCAGCTGGACTACGCAAGAGACCCAGTACTTC. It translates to CASSWTTQETQYF.

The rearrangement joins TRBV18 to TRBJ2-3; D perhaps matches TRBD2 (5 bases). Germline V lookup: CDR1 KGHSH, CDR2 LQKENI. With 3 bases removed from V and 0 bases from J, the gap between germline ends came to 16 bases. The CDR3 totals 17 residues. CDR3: CASSPPRGRKSTDTQYF. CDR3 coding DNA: TGTGCCAGCTCACCGCCTCGAGGGCGGAAGAGCACAGATACGCAGTATTTT.

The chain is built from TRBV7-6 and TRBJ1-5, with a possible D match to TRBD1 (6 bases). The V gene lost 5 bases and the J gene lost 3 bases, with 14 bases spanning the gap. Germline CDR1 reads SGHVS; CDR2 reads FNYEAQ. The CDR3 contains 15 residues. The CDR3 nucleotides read TGTGCCAGCAGCCTCGGCAGGGGATACAATCAGCCCCAGCATTTT. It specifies CASSLGRGYNQPQHF.

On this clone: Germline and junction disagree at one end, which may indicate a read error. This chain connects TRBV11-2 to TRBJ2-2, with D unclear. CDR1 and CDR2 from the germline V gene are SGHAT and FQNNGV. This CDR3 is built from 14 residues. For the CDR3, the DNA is TGTGCCAGCAGCTTAGATTTCTTGGCAGCCTCAAGTGCTTTT. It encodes CASSLDFLAASSAF.

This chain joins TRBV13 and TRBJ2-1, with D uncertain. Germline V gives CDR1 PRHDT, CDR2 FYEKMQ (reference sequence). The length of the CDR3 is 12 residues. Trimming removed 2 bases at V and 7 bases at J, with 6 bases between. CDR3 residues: CASSLLGNEQFF. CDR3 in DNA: TGTGCCAGCAGCTTACTAGGAAATGAGCAGTTCTTC.

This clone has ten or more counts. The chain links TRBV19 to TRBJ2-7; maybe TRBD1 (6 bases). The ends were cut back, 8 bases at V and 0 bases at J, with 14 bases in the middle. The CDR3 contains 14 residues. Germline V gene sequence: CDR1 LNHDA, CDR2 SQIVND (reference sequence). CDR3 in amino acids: CASRRQVASYEQYF. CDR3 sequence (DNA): TGTGCCAGTCGTCGACAGGTTGCCTCCTACGAGCAGTACTTC.

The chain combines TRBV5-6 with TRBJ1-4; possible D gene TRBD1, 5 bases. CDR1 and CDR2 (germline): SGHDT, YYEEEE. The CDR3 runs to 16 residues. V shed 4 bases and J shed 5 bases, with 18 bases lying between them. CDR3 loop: CASSLGTAYGNEKLFF. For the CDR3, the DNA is TGTGCCAGCAGCCTCGGGACTGCGTACGGAAATGAAAAACTGTTTTTT.

The CDR3 region has the DNA TGTGCCAGCAGCTTACGAGGACAGTTTAGCACAGATACGCAGTATTTT. It is translated as CASSLRGQFSTDTQYF. The V call is TRBV13, the J call TRBJ2-3, with D perhaps TRBD1 (6 bases). V dropped 2 bases and J dropped 0 bases, with 12 bases sitting between them. This CDR3 spans 16 amino acids. Germline V gives CDR1 PRHDT, CDR2 FYEKMQ (reference sequence).

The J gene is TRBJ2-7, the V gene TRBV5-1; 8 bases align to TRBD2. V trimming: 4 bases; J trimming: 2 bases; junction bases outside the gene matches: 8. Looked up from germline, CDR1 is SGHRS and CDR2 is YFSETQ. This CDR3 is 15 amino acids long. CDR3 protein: CASSPSAGAPYEQYF. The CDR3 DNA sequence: TGCGCCAGCAGCCCATCAGCGGGAGCCCCCTACGAGCAGTACTTC.

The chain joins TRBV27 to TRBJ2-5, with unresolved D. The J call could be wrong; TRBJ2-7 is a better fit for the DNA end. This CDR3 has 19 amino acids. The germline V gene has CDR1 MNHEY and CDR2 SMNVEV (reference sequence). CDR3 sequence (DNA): TGTGCCAGCAGTCTCCCGGTTATTGCGTTAATAAAGAGCTCCTACGAGCAGTACTTC. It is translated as CASSLPVIALIKSSYEQYF.